One sample yielded the 16 T cell receptor beta chains listed below, sequenced in a study of siplizumab effects on memory and regulatory T cells. Here immunoSEQ multiplex PCR was the method, and the copy in TCRdb shows in-frame clones only, minus some. This sample has approximately 94,000 clones, with over 95% found just once. The sequenced material came from naive CD4+ T cells sorted from blood. The receptor source for this set is a human donor in good health.

The rearrangement joins TRBV5-8 to TRBJ2-3; D gene uncertain. With 6 bases removed from V and 2 bases from J, the gap between germline ends came to 7 bases. The CDR3 has 12 residues. The germline CDR1 and CDR2 sequences are SGHTS and YDEGEE. CDR3: CASNLNTDTQYF. The CDR3 DNA reads as TGTGCCAGCAACCTGAACACAGATACGCAGTATTTT.

The CDR3 region has the DNA TGTGCCAGCTCGCTTGACAATCGTGGGGCCAACGTCCTGACTTTC. Translating gives CASSLDNRGANVLTF. This chain uses TRBV18 with TRBJ2-6; D call uncertain. The CDR3 covers 15 residues. The germline V gene encodes CDR1 KGHSH and CDR2 LQKENI. V was pared by 6 bases and J by 3 bases, with 12 bases between.

This clone is a singleton in its sample. The gene calls are TRBV6-5 and TRBJ1-3; 8 bases fit TRBD1. This CDR3 has 15 residues. CDR1 and CDR2 (germline): MNHEY, SVGAGI. The ends lost 2 bases at V and 3 bases at J; junction bases unmatched: 3. Here the CDR3 DNA reads TGTGCCAGCAGTTACGGCAGGGGGCTTGGAAACACCATATATTTT. This encodes CASSYGRGLGNTIYF.

V and J are TRBV10-3 and TRBJ1-6; D not resolved. V lost 0 bases to trimming and J lost 9 bases, with 12 bases between them. CDR1 is ENHRY, CDR2 SYGVKD, per germline. This CDR3 is 15 amino acids long. For the CDR3, the DNA is TGTGCCATCAGTGAGTCGGGAGGGAACCTTTCACCCCTCCACTTT. Protein sequence: CAISESGGNLSPLHF.

The chain combines TRBV2 with TRBJ1-2; no definite D call. The CDR3 length is 12 residues. Germline CDR1 reads SNHLY; CDR2 reads FYNNEI. The V end was cut by 5 bases, the J end by 3 bases, with 7 bases between. The CDR3 reads CASSSWDYGYTF. The CDR3 region has the DNA TGTGCCAGCAGTTCCTGGGACTATGGCTACACCTTC.

The V call is TRBV19, the J call TRBJ1-1; no firm D call. The CDR3 covers 14 residues. Trimming pared 3 bases from V and 0 bases from J, leaving 8 bases between. The germline V gene has CDR1 LNHDA and CDR2 SQIVND (reference sequence). The CDR3 DNA is TGTGCCAGTAGTATGACGGGTTTGAACACTGAAGCTTTCTTT. Translation: CASSMTGLNTEAFF.

Details on this clone: The sample contains more than one DNA sequence encoding this CDR3. The genes are TRBV18 and TRBJ1-1; D remains ambiguous. Trimming took off 3 bases at V and 1 base at J, with 9 bases between the two ends. Germline V gives CDR1 KGHSH, CDR2 LQKENI. The CDR3 has 14 residues. The CDR3 region is CASSPLTGNTEAFF. In nucleotides, the CDR3 is TGTGCCAGCTCACCTCTGACTGGGAACACTGAAGCTTTCTTT.

The DNA of the CDR3 is TGTGCCAGCAAGGCACAGGGAGAAAACACCGGGGAGCTGTTTTTT. Translated: CASKAQGENTGELFF. The chain joins TRBV6-4 to TRBJ2-2; possible D gene TRBD1, 6 bases. V gave up 7 bases and J gave up 2 bases, with 14 bases separating them. The CDR3 runs 15 residues. CDR1 MRHNA and CDR2 SNTAGT come from the germline V gene.

The chain has TRBV6-5 and TRBJ2-4; D unclear. Between the trimmed V and J ends, which lost 2 bases and 4 bases, there was a span of 9 bases. This CDR3 region has 14 residues. The V gene's germline CDR1 is MNHEY and CDR2 SVGAGI. The DNA of the CDR3 is TGTGCCAGCAGTTACGGCATTGGAAAAAACATTCAGTACTTC. Translation gives CASSYGIGKNIQYF.

The V and J genes are TRBV5-1 and TRBJ1-5; maybe TRBD1 (5 bases). Germline lookup yields CDR1 SGHRS and CDR2 YFSETQ. The CDR3 has 15 residues. Trimming left V 4 bases short and J 2 bases short, with 13 bases between. This CDR3 is CASSRNGGGNQPQHF. The CDR3 nucleotides read TGCGCCAGCAGCAGGAACGGGGGAGGCAATCAGCCCCAGCATTTT.

A single count supports this clone. This chain links TRBV5-4 with TRBJ1-1; no definite D call. Trimming removed 3 bases from V and 4 bases from J, with 16 bases in between. This CDR3 has 15 amino acids. CDR1 and CDR2 from the germline V gene are SGHNT and YYREEE (reference sequence). The CDR3 sequence: CASSSLLQPSTEAFF. CDR3 in DNA: TGTGCCAGCAGCTCGCTGCTGCAGCCGAGCACTGAAGCTTTCTTT.

V is TRBV14 and J is TRBJ1-1, with a tentative D call TRBD1 (6 bases). Germline assignment: CDR1 SGHDN and CDR2 FVKESK. V dropped 3 bases and J dropped 5 bases, with 19 bases sitting between them. There are 16 residues in the CDR3. CDR3 bases: TGTGCCAGCAGCCATCACAGGGACCTTAAGGGAACTGAAGCTTTCTTT. Protein: CASSHHRDLKGTEAFF.

The rearrangement uses TRBV2 and TRBJ1-2; 7 nucleotides match TRBD1. The CDR3 length is 13 residues. The junction had 4 bases not matched to a gene; V was cut back by 5 bases and J by 4 bases. From germline, CDR1 is SNHLY and CDR2 FYNNEI. The CDR3 region has the DNA TGTGCCAGCAGTCCCGGGACAGTCTATGGCTACACCTTC. Translation: CASSPGTVYGYTF.

The chain has TRBV10-3 and TRBJ1-1; TRBD1 is a possible D gene (6 bases). V lost 8 bases to trimming and J lost 5 bases, with 18 bases between them. Germline V gene lookup returns CDR1 ENHRY and CDR2 SYGVKD. CDR3 size: 14 residues. CDR3 region: CAISEGGRRTEAFF. The CDR3 coding sequence is TGTGCCATCTCCGAGGGGGGGAGACGAACTGAAGCTTTCTTT.

The chain joins TRBV6-5 to TRBJ1-2; TRBD1 is a possible D gene (5 bases). The germline gives CDR1 MNHEY, CDR2 SVGAGI. Trimming took 8 bases from V and 8 from J, leaving 18 bases between them. The CDR3 has 13 residues. The CDR3 bases are TGTGCCAGCCGGATCAGTTTGTGGGGGGGCTACACCTTC. Residues: CASRISLWGGYTF.

The chain employs TRBV5-4 and TRBJ2-5; TRBD1 is a possible D gene (6 bases). This CDR3 contains 15 residues. V lost 0 bases to trimming and J lost 3 bases, with 12 bases between them. CDR1 and CDR2 (germline): SGHNT, YYREEE (reference sequence). The CDR3 nucleotides read TGTGCCAGCAGCTTGGCCAGGCCAGGGGAAGAGACCCAGTACTTC. Its translation: CASSLARPGEETQYF. The variable domain in full, completed from reference TRBV5-4 and TRBJ2-5, reads ETGVTQSPTHLIKTRGQQVTLRCSSQSGHNTVSWYQQALGQGPQFIFQYYREEENGRGNFPPRFSGLQFPNYSSELNVNALELDDSALYLCASSLARPGEETQYFGPGTRLLVL.